Below, one T cell receptor (beta chain) is given with its context. This sample is drawn from a study of radiation and T cells in renal cell carcinoma. Germline V CDR1 and CDR2: SGDLS, YYNGEE. Trimming at V came to 2 bases and at J to 3 bases, leaving 5 bases not matched to a gene. The CDR3 is 16 residues long. The time point denotes: baseline pretreatment blood. Treatment defined: 15 Gy SBRT to primary tumor, nephrectomy 4 weeks later. TCRdb keeps only in-frame clones here, not all; method: immunoSEQ multiplex PCR. This repertoire shows approximately 110,000 clones, around 83% found once; its top ten account for about 2.9%.

Source: blood, taken from a patient whose treatment included radiotherapy and nephrectomy. The chain carries TRBV9 and TRBJ2-2, with 9 nucleotides matching TRBD1. The receptor was derived from a woman aged 55 to 70 with renal cell carcinoma. This CDR3 reads CASSVPDRGDTGELFF. CDR3 in DNA: TGTGCCAGCAGCGTCCCGGACAGGGGAGACACCGGGGAGCTGTTTTTT.